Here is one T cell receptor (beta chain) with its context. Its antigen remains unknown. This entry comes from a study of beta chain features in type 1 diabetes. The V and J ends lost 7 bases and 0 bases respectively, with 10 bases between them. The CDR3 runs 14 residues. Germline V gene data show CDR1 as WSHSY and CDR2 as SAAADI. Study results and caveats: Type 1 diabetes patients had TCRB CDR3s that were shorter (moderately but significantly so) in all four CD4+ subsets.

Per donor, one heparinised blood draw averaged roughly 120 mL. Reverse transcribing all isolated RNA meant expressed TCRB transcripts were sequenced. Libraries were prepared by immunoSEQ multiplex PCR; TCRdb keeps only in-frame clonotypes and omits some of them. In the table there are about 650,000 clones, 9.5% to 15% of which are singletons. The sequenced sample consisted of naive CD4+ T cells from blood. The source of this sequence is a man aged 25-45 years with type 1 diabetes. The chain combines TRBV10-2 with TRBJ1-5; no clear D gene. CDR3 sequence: CASTPDYSNQPQHF. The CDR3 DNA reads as TGCGCCAGCACGCCGGATTATAGCAATCAGCCCCAGCATTTT.